This TCR beta chain was sequenced during a study of T-cell reconstitution after alpha-beta-depleted transplantation in children. General study findings and limits: About two months after transplant, alpha-beta T cells reportedly came from several hundred expanded graft clones. TCRbeta diversity was high at day 60 in some patients (a result of surviving recipient T cells and thymic progenitors).

The sample holds a few counts of this clonotype. Its antigen is still unknown. Construction of the TCRbeta library involved unique molecular identifiers. TCRdb reprocessed the PCR reads with MiXCR, giving one entry per CDR3 protein. The sample records a few hundred thousand distinct CDR3 sequences, 27% being singletons. The V end was cut by 3 bases, the J end by 4 bases, with 13 bases between. This CDR3 contains 15 residues. Germline V CDR1 and CDR2: MNHEY, SMNVEV (reference sequence). The receptor comes from a boy under two years old with Wiskott-Aldrich syndrome, due to receive a stem cell transplant. Sequencing was performed on PBMCs, taken before TCRalphabeta/CD19-depleted stem cell transplant. The rearrangement uses TRBV27 and TRBJ2-1; possible D gene TRBD1, 6 bases. CDR3 residues: CASSLLGGIYNEQFF. In DNA, the CDR3 is TGTGCCAGCAGTTTGCTAGGGGGTATATACAATGAGCAGTTCTTC.